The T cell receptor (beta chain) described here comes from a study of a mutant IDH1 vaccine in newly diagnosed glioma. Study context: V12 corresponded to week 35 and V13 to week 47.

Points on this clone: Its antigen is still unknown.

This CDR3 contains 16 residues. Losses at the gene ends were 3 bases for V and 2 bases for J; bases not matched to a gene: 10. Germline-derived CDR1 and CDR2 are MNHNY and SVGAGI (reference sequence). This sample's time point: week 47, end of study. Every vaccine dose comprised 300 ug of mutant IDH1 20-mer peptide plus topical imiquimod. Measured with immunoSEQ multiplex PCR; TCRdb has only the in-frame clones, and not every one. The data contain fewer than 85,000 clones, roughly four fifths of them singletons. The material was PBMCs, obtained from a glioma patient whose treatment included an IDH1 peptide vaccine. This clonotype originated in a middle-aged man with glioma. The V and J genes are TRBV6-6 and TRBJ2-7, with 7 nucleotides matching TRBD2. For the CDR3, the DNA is TGTGCCAGCAGTTATGGGGGGGGTGACACCACCTACGAGCAGTACTTC. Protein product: CASSYGGGDTTYEQYF.